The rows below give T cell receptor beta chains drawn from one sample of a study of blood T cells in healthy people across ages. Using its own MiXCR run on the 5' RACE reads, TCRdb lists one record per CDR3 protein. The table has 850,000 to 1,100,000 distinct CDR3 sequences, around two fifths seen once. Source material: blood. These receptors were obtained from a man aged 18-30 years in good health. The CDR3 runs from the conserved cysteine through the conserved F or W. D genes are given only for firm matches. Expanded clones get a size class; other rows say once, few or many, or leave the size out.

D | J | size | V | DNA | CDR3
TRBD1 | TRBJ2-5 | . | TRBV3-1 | TGTGCCAGCAGCCAAGGGGACAGGGAAGGAGAGACCCAGTACTTC | CASSQGDREGETQYF
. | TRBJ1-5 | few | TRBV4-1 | TGCGCCAGCAGCCGCAGACCCGAGTGGGTCAGAGAATATAGCAATCAGCCCCAGCATTTT | CASSRRPEWVREYSNQPQHF
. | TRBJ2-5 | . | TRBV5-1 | TGCGCCAGCAGACGAGACAGCAATGAGCAGTACTTC | CASRRDSNEQYF
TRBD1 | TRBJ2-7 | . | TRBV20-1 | TGCAGTGCTACCGAAACAGGGGGCGATTCCTCCCCCTACGAGCAGTACTTC | CSATETGGDSSPYEQYF
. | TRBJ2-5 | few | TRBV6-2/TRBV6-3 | TGTGCCACCATCCTGGACCTAGGCGGGACCCAGTACTTC | CATILDLGGTQYF
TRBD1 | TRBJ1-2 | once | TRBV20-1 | TGCATTGCTACGGACAGGGCTCCCTATGGCTACACCTTC | CIATDRAPYGYTF
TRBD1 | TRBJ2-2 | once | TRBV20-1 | TGCAGTGCCGATTACAGGGGAGTTGGTTCCGGGGAGCTGTTTTTT | CSADYRGVGSGELFF
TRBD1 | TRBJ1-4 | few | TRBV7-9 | TGTGCCAGCAGCTTAGGGGACAGGGATACGTTTTTT | CASSLGDRDTFF
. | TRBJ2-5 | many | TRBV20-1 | TGCAGTGCACGGGACTACCAAGAGACCCAGTACTTC | CSARDYQETQYF
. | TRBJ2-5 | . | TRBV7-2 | TGTGCCAGCAGTTTAGCTTACAATGAGCAGTACTTC | CASSLAYNEQYF
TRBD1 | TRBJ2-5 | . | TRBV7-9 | TGTGCCAGCAATGACCTCGCCGGGACAGAGTTAGAGACCCAGTACTTC | CASNDLAGTELETQYF
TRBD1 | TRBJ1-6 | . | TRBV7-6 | TGTGCCAGCAGCACAGGACAGGGTTATAATTCACCCCTCCACTTT | CASSTGQGYNSPLHF
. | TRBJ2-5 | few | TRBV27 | TGTGCCAGCGGGACTTATGGGGACAGCCAAGAGACCCAGTACTTC | CASGTYGDSQETQYF
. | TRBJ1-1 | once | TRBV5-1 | TGCACCAGCAGCTTGAAAGGGAACACTGAAGCTTTCTTT | CTSSLKGNTEAFF
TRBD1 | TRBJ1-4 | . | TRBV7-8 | TGTGCCAGCAGCCCCGGTGGACAGGGGACAACTAATGAAAAACTGTTTTTT | CASSPGGQGTTNEKLFF
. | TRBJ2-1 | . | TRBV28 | TGTGCCACAGAAGGACACGTCCTCAATGAGCAGTTCTTC | CATEGHVLNEQFF
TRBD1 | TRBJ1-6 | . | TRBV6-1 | TGTGCCAGCAGTGAAGGGACAGGCCTTTATTCACCCCTCCACTTT | CASSEGTGLYSPLHF
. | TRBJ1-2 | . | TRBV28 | TGTGCCAGCAGTTCCCCCCCGACAGGCCTTTCTAACTATGGCTACACCTTC | CASSSPPTGLSNYGYTF
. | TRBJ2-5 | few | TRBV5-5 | TGTGCCAGCAGCACCGTGGTGGCGACGGAGACCCAGTACTTC | CASSTVVATETQYF
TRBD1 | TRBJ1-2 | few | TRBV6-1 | TGTGCCAGCAGCGTTGTGACAGGGGATGGCTACACCTTC | CASSVVTGDGYTF
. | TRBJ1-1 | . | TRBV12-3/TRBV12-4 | TGTGCCAGCACCCTACAGGGCGGGAACACTGAAGCTTTCTTT | CASTLQGGNTEAFF
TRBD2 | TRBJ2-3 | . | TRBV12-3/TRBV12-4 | TGTACCAGCAGCCCGGGGGGGGCTAGCACAGATACGCAGTATTTT | CTSSPGGASTDTQYF
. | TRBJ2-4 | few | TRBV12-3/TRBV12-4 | TGTGCCAGCACCCCAAGGGAATGGACGGCCAAAAACATTCAGTACTTC | CASTPREWTAKNIQYF
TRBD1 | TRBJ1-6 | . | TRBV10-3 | TGTGCCATCACAGGGACAGGGGATTCACCCCTCCACTTT | CAITGTGDSPLHF
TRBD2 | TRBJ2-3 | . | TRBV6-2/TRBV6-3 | TGTGCCAGCAGTTACGATCTAGCGGGAGCCCGACGCACAGATACGCAGTATTTT | CASSYDLAGARRTDTQYF
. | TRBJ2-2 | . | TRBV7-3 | TGTGCCAGCAGCTTACCCGGACAGCTCAATGAGAACACCGGGGAGCTGTTTTTT | CASSLPGQLNENTGELFF
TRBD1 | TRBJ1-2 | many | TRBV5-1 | TGCGCCAGCAGCACCACCCCGGGGACAGCGGCTGGCTACACCTTC | CASSTTPGTAAGYTF
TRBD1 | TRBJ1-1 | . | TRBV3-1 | TGTGCCAGCAGCCAAGATTCAACAGGGGACACTGAAGCTTTCTTT | CASSQDSTGDTEAFF
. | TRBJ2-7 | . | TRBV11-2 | TGTGCCAGCAGCTCCCTGATCTCCTACGAGCAGTACTTC | CASSSLISYEQYF
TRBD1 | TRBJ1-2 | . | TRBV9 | TGTGCCAGCAGCCGACAGGGGAGTAAGAATGGCTACACCTTC | CASSRQGSKNGYTF
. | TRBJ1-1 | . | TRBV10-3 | TGTGCCATCAGTGAGTCGTCGCGCACTGAAGCTTTCTTT | CAISESSRTEAFF
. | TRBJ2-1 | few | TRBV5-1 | TGCGCCAGCAGCTTTTCTCAGGGGGGGTCTAATGAGCAGTTCTTC | CASSFSQGGSNEQFF
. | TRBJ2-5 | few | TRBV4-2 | TGTGCCAGCAGCCAAGAGTCTAGCAGCCAAGAGACCCAGTACTTC | CASSQESSSQETQYF
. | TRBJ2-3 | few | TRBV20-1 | TGCAGTGCTAGAGTGGAATTGGGAACAGATACGCAGTATTTT | CSARVELGTDTQYF
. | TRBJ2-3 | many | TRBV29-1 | TGCAGCGCCCCGGACAGAACAGATACGCAGTATTTT | CSAPDRTDTQYF
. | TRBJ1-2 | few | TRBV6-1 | TGTGCCAGCAGCGGCCAAATCCGTCTCTACACCTTC | CASSGQIRLYTF
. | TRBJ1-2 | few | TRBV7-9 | TGTGCCAGCATCTTAGACCAGGAGGGCTACACCTTC | CASILDQEGYTF
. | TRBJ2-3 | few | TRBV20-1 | TGCAGTGCTATCCCGGGGCCACCCGGGAATACGCAGTATTTT | CSAIPGPPGNTQYF
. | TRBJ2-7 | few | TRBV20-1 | TGCAGTGCTAGGACAGGACGGTATCAGTACTTC | CSARTGRYQYF
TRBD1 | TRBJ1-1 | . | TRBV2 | TGTGCCAGCAGTCACGACAGGGGTACGGTGAACACTGAAGCTTTCTTT | CASSHDRGTVNTEAFF
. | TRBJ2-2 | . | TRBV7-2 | TGTGCCAGCAGCTTGACTATCCACACCGGGGAGCTGTTTTTT | CASSLTIHTGELFF
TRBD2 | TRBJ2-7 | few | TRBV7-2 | TGTGCCAGCAGCTTAGAAGCGGGACTCTACGAGCAGTACTTC | CASSLEAGLYEQYF
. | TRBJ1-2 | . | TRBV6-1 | TGTGCCAGCAAAGGTGAAACTAACTATGGCTACACCTTC | CASKGETNYGYTF
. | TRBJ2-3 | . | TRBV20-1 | TGCAGTGCTAGAGCAAGCCCGCTCACAGATACGCAGTATTTT | CSARASPLTDTQYF
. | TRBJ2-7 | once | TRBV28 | TGTGCCAGCAGTTGTGGCAGGGGTTTTGGGTACGAGCAGTACTTC | CASSCGRGFGYEQYF
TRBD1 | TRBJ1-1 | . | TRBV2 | TGTGCCAGCAGTCAGGGGGTCCGCACTGAAGCTTTCTTT | CASSQGVRTEAFF
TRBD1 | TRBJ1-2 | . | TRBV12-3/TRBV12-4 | TGTGCCAGCATTTTAGGACAGGGTGAGGGCTACACCTTC | CASILGQGEGYTF
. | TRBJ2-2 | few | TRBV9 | TGTGCCAGCAGCGTAGAAACCGGGGAGCTGTTTTTT | CASSVETGELFF
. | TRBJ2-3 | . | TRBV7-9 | TGTGCCAGCAGCTTCGCAGGGATCGCAGATACGCAGTATTTT | CASSFAGIADTQYF
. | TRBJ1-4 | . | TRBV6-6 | TGTGCCAGCAGTGACTCGGGTCAGGAGAGAAAACTGTTTTTT | CASSDSGQERKLFF